Below, 30 T cell receptor beta chains from the same sample are listed, as sequenced in a study of T-cell memory formation after mild COVID-19. TCRdb processed the 5' RACE reads anew with MiXCR; each CDR3 protein has one entry. The sample shows about 44,000 distinct CDR3 sequences, about 6.8% of them seen only once. What was sequenced was PBMCs or a T cell subset sorted from them (not recorded which). The receptors were gathered from an adult who had mild COVID-19 (a few samples of this study predate the infection). Cell type and time point are not known.

This chain joins TRBV20-1 and TRBJ1-3; weak D call: TRBD1 (5 bases). Trimming cost V 5 bases and J 0 bases, with 11 bases left between them. Looked up from germline, CDR1 is DFQATT and CDR2 is SNEGSKA (reference sequence). The CDR3 has 14 amino acids. The CDR3 loop reads CSAYTGSSGNTIYF. CDR3 nucleotides: TGCAGTGCTTACACAGGAAGCTCTGGAAACACCATATATTTT.

This clonotype came up many times. The chain uses TRBV4-1 and TRBJ2-1; a weak D match, TRBD1 (5 bases). The CDR3 loop spans 16 amino acids. Germline CDR1 is MGHRA and CDR2 is YSYEKL. Trimming removed 0 bases from V and 9 bases from J, with 18 bases in between. CDR3 DNA: TGCGCCAGCAGCCAAGATTACGGCAGGGTCGGAAGTGAGCAGTTCTTC. Encoded protein: CASSQDYGRVGSEQFF.

At least ten counts were recorded for this clonotype. The chain couples TRBV27 to TRBJ2-7, with D possibly matching TRBD2 (5 bases). The CDR3 has 15 residues. Looked up from germline, CDR1 is MNHEY and CDR2 is SMNVEV (reference sequence). Between the trimmed V and J ends, which lost 0 bases and 3 bases, there was a span of 12 bases. The CDR3 reads CASSLSPRAGYEQYF. As DNA, the CDR3 is TGTGCCAGCAGTTTATCACCTCGGGCGGGCTACGAGCAGTACTTC.

This chain connects TRBV23-1 to TRBJ2-1; tentative D call: TRBD1 (6 bases). TRBV23-1 is noted as an ORF with a role that remains uncertain. The CDR3 runs 17 residues. V was shortened by 2 bases and J by 0 bases, with 14 bases between the two germline ends. The CDR3 loop is CASSQGYRAPSYNEQFF. DNA for the CDR3: TGCGCCAGCAGTCAAGGTTACAGGGCTCCCTCCTACAATGAGCAGTTCTTC.

Many counts were recorded for this clonotype. V is TRBV15 and J is TRBJ1-5; D remains unclear. V was shortened by 0 bases and J by 6 bases, with 12 bases between the two germline ends. Germline CDR1 is LNHNV and CDR2 is YYDKDF (reference sequence). CDR3 size: 15 residues. The CDR3: CATSRDRQAIQPQHF. DNA for the CDR3: TGTGCCACCAGCAGAGATCGCCAGGCTATTCAGCCCCAGCATTTT.

This clonotype has a count of ten or more. The chain has TRBV5-1 and TRBJ1-3; 9 bases match TRBD1. Trimming cost V 1 base and J 2 bases; bases outside gene matches: 7. The CDR3 extends over 17 amino acids. From germline, CDR1 is SGHRS and CDR2 YFSETQ. As DNA, the CDR3 is TGCGCCAGCAGCTTGATGGCGGGACAGGGTCCTGGAAACACCATATATTTT. This codes for CASSLMAGQGPGNTIYF.

This clonotype was recorded a few times. V is TRBV3-1 and J is TRBJ2-3, with 8 bases identical to TRBD2. The germline gives CDR1 LGHDT, CDR2 YNNKEL (reference sequence). The length of the CDR3 is 16 residues. The junction had 6 bases not matched to a gene; V was cut back by 4 bases and J by 0 bases. CDR3 amino acids: CASSPGLADSTDTQYF. The CDR3 DNA sequence: TGTGCCAGCAGCCCTGGACTAGCAGATAGCACAGATACGCAGTATTTT.

This clonotype has at least ten counts. The CDR3 nucleotides are TGTGCCAGCAGTTTACTCCGAGCAAACACCATATATTTT. Its translation is CASSLLRANTIYF. The chain uses TRBV12-3 or TRBV12-4 and TRBJ1-3; D is ambiguous. The length of the CDR3 is 13 residues. With 2 bases removed from V and 6 bases from J, the gap between germline ends came to 8 bases.

This clonotype has at least ten counts. The rearrangement uses TRBV6-5 and TRBJ2-2; no firm D call. CDR3 length: 12 amino acids. The germline gives CDR1 MNHEY, CDR2 SVGAGI. The V end was cut by 6 bases, the J end by 1 base, with 3 bases between. In nucleotides, the CDR3 is TGTGCCAGCAGACAGAACACCGGGGAGCTGTTTTTT. Translation gives CASRQNTGELFF.

This clonotype was recorded at least ten times. This chain joins TRBV4-3 and TRBJ2-7; 12 nucleotides align to TRBD2. The germline V gene has CDR1 LGHNA and CDR2 YSLEER. Germline trimming cut 1 base from V and 2 bases from J; bases unmatched to any gene: 0. This CDR3 spans 15 amino acids. Here the CDR3 DNA reads TGCGCCAGCAGCCAAGGACTAGCGGGAGCCTACGAGCAGTACTTC. This sequence encodes CASSQGLAGAYEQYF.

This chain uses TRBV2 with TRBJ1-3; 7 nucleotides match TRBD1. This CDR3 has 13 amino acids. Germline V lookup: CDR1 SNHLY, CDR2 FYNNEI. J lost 5 bases, V lost 10 bases, and 8 bases had no gene match. The CDR3 sequence is CATQTGSRNTIYF. In nucleotides, the CDR3 is TGTGCCACCCAGACAGGGAGCAGAAACACCATATATTTT.

This clonotype was seen many times. The chain couples TRBV5-1 to TRBJ2-7; no firm D call. Per the germline V gene, CDR1 is SGHRS and CDR2 is YFSETQ. The CDR3 is 14 residues long. Trimming pared 4 bases from V and 1 base from J, leaving 12 bases between. In DNA, the CDR3 is TGCGCCAGCAGCGGAAGAGACGTTTCCTACGAGCAGTACTTC. Translated, it gives CASSGRDVSYEQYF.

This clonotype came up a few times. This chain connects TRBV24-1 to TRBJ2-1; 12 bases are a match to TRBD2. This CDR3 spans 19 amino acids. With 4 bases clipped from V and 0 bases from J, the junction kept 9 bases outside the gene matches. The V gene's germline CDR1 is KGHDR and CDR2 SFDVKD. CDR3 nucleotide sequence: TGTGCCACCAGTGACCCCGGACTAGCGGGAAGTAGCTCCTACAATGAGCAGTTCTTC. It encodes CATSDPGLAGSSSYNEQFF.

This clonotype was detected many times. V is TRBV9 and J is TRBJ2-1; D unresolved. CDR1 SGDLS and CDR2 YYNGEE come from the germline V gene. CDR3 size: 13 residues. V shed 0 bases and J shed 3 bases, with 4 bases lying between them. The CDR3 region has the DNA TGTGCCAGCAGCGTAGACCTCTACAATGAGCAGTTCTTC. Its translation: CASSVDLYNEQFF.

This clonotype was picked up many times. This chain joins TRBV6-5 and TRBJ2-5; TRBD1 matches at 8 bases. The ends lost 5 bases at V and 3 bases at J; junction bases unmatched: 8. The CDR3 extends over 15 amino acids. CDR1 and CDR2 (germline): MNHEY, SVGAGI. The DNA for the CDR3 is TGTGCCAGCAGTGAATTTGGACAGGGCGAAGAGACCCAGTACTTC. As protein: CASSEFGQGEETQYF.

This clonotype is termed medium-sized. The V call is TRBV12-3 or TRBV12-4, the J call TRBJ2-7; tentative D call: TRBD2 (5 bases). This CDR3 has 13 amino acids. Trimming left V 4 bases short and J 4 bases short, with 11 bases between. CDR3 coding DNA: TGTGCCAGCAGTTCACTAGTGGGGTACGAGCAGTACTTC. This codes for CASSSLVGYEQYF.

This clonotype was picked up many times. The V gene is TRBV7-2, the J gene TRBJ2-1; D remains ambiguous. The CDR3 loop spans 14 amino acids. Germline V lookup: CDR1 SGHTA, CDR2 FQGNSA. Trimming took off 3 bases at V and 0 bases at J, with 6 bases between the two ends. CDR3 coding DNA: TGTGCCAGCAGCTTCCAGAGCTCCTACAATGAGCAGTTCTTC. Its translation is CASSFQSSYNEQFF.

V is TRBV12-3 or TRBV12-4 and J is TRBJ1-2; D is possibly TRBD1 (6 bases). Deletions cut 2 bases from V and 6 bases from J, with 7 bases between. This CDR3 comprises 12 residues. The CDR3, as DNA: TGTGCCAGCAGTTTAAGGGGGAATGGCTACACCTTC. This gives the protein CASSLRGNGYTF.

This clonotype was observed a few times. The gene calls are TRBV10-3 and TRBJ2-1; TRBD2 aligns across 9 bases. Losses at the gene ends were 6 bases for V and 0 bases for J; bases not matched to a gene: 9. Germline lookup yields CDR1 ENHRY and CDR2 SYGVKD. The CDR3 has 17 residues. The CDR3 nucleotides are TGTGCCATCAGGCCAACTAGCGGGCGGAGCTCCTACAATGAGCAGTTCTTC. It codes for CAIRPTSGRSSYNEQFF.

This clonotype was counted at least ten times. The V call is TRBV12-3 or TRBV12-4, the J call TRBJ2-7; TRBD1 matches at 7 bases. The CDR3 length is 13 residues. J was trimmed by 1 base and V by 5 bases; bases with no gene match: 2. The CDR3 DNA follows: TGTGCCAGCAGTCCGACAGGGTCCTACGAGCAGTACTTC. Translation: CASSPTGSYEQYF.

This clonotype occurred many times. The J gene is TRBJ2-5, the V gene TRBV5-5; D perhaps matches TRBD1 (6 bases). The germline V and J ends were trimmed by 5 bases and 2 bases, with 16 bases remaining between them. Germline V gene lookup returns CDR1 SGHKS and CDR2 YYEKEE (reference sequence). CDR3 length: 15 amino acids. The CDR3 sequence is CASRPWVGAQETQYF. The CDR3 nucleotides read TGTGCCAGCAGACCATGGGTGGGGGCGCAAGAGACCCAGTACTTC.

At least ten counts were recorded for this clonotype. The J gene is TRBJ1-1, the V gene TRBV7-9; TRBD1 aligns across 10 bases. V trimming: 5 bases; J trimming: 0 bases; junction bases outside the gene matches: 3. CDR3 size: 15 residues. The V gene's germline CDR1 is SEHNR and CDR2 FQNEAQ (reference sequence). CDR3 nucleotides: TGTGCCAGCAGCACGACAGGGGGCGTGAACACTGAAGCTTTCTTT. The encoded protein is CASSTTGGVNTEAFF.

This clonotype was observed a handful of times. The chain employs TRBV11-2 and TRBJ1-3; D ambiguous. The CDR3 has 13 residues. Germline lookup yields CDR1 SGHAT and CDR2 FQNNGV. V was clipped by 1 base and J by 4 bases, with 5 bases between them. In nucleotides, the CDR3 is TGTGCCAGCAGCTTAGTTACGGGAAACACCATATATTTT. It yields the protein CASSLVTGNTIYF.

In this sample, this clonotype turned up many times. V and J are TRBV12-3 or TRBV12-4 and TRBJ2-1, with TRBD2 matching over 12 bases. This CDR3 contains 16 residues. Trimming removed 1 base from V and 2 bases from J; junction bases left unmatched: 0. The CDR3 coding sequence is TGTGCCAGCAGTTTAGGGACTAGCGGGGCCTACAATGAGCAGTTCTTC. Its protein is CASSLGTSGAYNEQFF.

Many counts were recorded for this clonotype. This chain uses TRBV27 with TRBJ1-1; 7 bases map to TRBD1. Trimming at V came to 5 bases and at J to 5 bases, leaving 5 bases not matched to a gene. This CDR3 comprises 13 residues. CDR1 and CDR2 (germline): MNHEY, SMNVEV (reference sequence). CDR3 DNA: TGTGCCAGCAGTATAACAGGGGTAACTGAAGCTTTCTTT. Residues: CASSITGVTEAFF.

This clonotype was recorded a few times. The V gene is TRBV30, the J gene TRBJ2-7, with D possibly being TRBD1 (5 bases). This CDR3 comprises 13 residues. V was trimmed by 4 bases and J by 3 bases, leaving 13 bases between them. Germline CDR1 is GTSNPN and CDR2 is SVGIG (reference sequence). This CDR3 is CAWTQDSNYEQYF. The CDR3 DNA reads TGTGCCTGGACCCAAGACAGTAACTACGAGCAGTACTTC. Filled out from reference TRBV30 and TRBJ2-7, the complete variable domain reads SQTIHQWPATLVQPVGSPLSLECTVEGTSNPNLYWYRQAAGRGLQLLFYSVGIGQISSEVPQNLSASRPQDRQFILSSKKLLLSDSGFYLCAWTQDSNYEQYFGPGTRLTVT.

This clonotype showed up many times. The V and J genes are TRBV5-6 and TRBJ2-7; TRBD1 aligns across 9 bases. J lost 5 bases, V lost 4 bases, and 7 bases had no gene match. The germline gives CDR1 SGHDT, CDR2 YYEEEE. CDR3 length: 14 amino acids. Written as DNA, the CDR3 is TGTGCCAGCAGCCCGTCCGGGACAGGGAACGAGCAGTACTTC. Its protein is CASSPSGTGNEQYF.

A few counts support this clonotype. This may be a read error: a much more frequent sequence differs by one nucleotide. The rearrangement joins TRBV12-3 or TRBV12-4 to TRBJ2-5; possible D gene TRBD1, 6 bases. This CDR3 is built from 17 residues. V shed 6 bases and J shed 3 bases, with 23 bases lying between them. The CDR3 DNA sequence: TGTGCCAGCAGCCTACTGGGGGCCCGGGACGGCAAAGAGACCCAGTACTTC. This codes for CASSLLGARDGKETQYF.

This clonotype was seen a few times. The chain carries TRBV7-8 and TRBJ2-5, with 8 positions matching TRBD2. The J segment lost 2 bases and the V segment lost 2 bases, leaving 7 bases of the junction unmatched. CDR1 is SGHVS, CDR2 FQNEAQ, per germline. There are 16 residues in the CDR3. CDR3 nucleotides: TGTGCCAGCAGCTTATTGGGCGGGGGGACGCAAGAGACCCAGTACTTC. It specifies CASSLLGGGTQETQYF.

The CDR3 protein is CASSPRRNEQFF. CDR3 nucleotide sequence: TGTGCCAGCAGTCCCAGGAGAAATGAGCAGTTCTTC. The chain carries TRBV12-3 or TRBV12-4 and TRBJ2-1; D uncertain. Trimming took off 5 bases at V and 7 bases at J, with 9 bases between the two ends. This CDR3 is built from 12 residues.